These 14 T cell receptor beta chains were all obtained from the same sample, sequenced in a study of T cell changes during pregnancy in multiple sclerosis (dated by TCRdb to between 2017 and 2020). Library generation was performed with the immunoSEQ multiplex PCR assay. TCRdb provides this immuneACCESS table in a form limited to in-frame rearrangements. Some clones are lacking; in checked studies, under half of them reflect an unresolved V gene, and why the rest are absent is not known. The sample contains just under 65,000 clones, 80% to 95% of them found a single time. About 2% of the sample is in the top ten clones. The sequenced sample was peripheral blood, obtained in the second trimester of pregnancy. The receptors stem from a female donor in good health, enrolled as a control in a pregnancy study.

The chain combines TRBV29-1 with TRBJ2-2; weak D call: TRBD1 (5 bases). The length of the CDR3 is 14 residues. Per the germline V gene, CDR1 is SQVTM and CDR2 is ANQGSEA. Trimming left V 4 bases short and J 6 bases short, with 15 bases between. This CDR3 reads CSVGRGDPAGELFF. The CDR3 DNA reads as TGCAGCGTTGGAAGGGGCGATCCCGCCGGGGAGCTGTTTTTT.

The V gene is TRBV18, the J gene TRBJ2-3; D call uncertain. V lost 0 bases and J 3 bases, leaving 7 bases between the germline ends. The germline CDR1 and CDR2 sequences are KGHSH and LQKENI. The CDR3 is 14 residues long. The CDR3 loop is CASSPPVTTDTQYF. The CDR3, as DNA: TGTGCCAGCTCACCACCGGTGACAACAGATACGCAGTATTTT.

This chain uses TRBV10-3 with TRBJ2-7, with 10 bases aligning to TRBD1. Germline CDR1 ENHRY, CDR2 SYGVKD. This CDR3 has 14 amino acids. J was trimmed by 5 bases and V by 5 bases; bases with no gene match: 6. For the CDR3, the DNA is TGTGCCATCAGTACCCCCGGGACAGGGGACGAGCAGTACTTC. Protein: CAISTPGTGDEQYF.

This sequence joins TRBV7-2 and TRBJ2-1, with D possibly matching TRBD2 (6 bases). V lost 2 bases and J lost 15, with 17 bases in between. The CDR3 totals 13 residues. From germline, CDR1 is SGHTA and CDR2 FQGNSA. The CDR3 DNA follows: TGTGCCAGCAGCTTAATGGGGGAGGCCCGAGGGTTCTTC. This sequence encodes CASSLMGEARGFF. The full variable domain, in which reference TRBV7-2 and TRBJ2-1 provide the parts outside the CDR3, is GAGVSQSPSNKVTEKGKDVELRCDPISGHTALYWYRQSLGQGLEFLIYFQGNSAPDKSGLPSDRFSAERTGGSVSTLTIQRTQQEDSAVYLCASSLMGEARGFFGPGTRLTVL.

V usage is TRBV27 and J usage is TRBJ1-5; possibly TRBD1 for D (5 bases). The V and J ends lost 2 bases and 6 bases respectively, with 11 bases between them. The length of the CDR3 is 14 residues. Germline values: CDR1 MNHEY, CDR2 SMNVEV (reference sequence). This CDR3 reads CASSLPGTGQPQHF. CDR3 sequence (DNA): TGTGCCAGCAGTTTACCAGGGACTGGTCAGCCCCAGCATTTT.

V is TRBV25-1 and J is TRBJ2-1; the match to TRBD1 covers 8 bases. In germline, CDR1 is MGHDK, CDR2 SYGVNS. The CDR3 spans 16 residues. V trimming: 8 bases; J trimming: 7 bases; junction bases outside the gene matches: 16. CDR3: CASPGSYRGVSNEQFF. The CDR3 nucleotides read TGTGCCAGCCCGGGGTCCTACAGGGGGGTCAGTAATGAGCAGTTCTTC.

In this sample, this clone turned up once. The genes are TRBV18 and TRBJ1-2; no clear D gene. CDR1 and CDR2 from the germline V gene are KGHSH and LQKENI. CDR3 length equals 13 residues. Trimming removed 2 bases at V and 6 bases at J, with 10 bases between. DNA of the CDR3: TGTGCCAGCTCACCATCGGGTAAAGATGGCTACACCTTC. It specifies CASSPSGKDGYTF.

Here the CDR3 reads CASSYQVGAPNTEAFF. In DNA, the CDR3 is TGTGCCAGCAGCTACCAAGTGGGGGCGCCGAACACTGAAGCTTTCTTT. The chain joins TRBV5-4 to TRBJ1-1; perhaps TRBD1 as D (6 bases). Per the germline V gene, CDR1 is SGHNT and CDR2 is YYREEE (reference sequence). V shed 3 bases and J shed 1 base, with 16 bases lying between them. This CDR3 spans 16 amino acids.

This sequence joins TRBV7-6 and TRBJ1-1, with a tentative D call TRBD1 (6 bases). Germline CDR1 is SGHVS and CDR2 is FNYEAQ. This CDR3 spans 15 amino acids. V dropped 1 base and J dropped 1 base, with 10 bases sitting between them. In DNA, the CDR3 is TGTGCCAGCAGCTTAGGAAGCAGGGGGAACACTGAAGCTTTCTTT. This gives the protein CASSLGSRGNTEAFF.

The CDR3, as DNA: TGTGCCACCAGCAGAGACCGGGACAGGGTTCACTATGGCTACACCTTC. Its protein is CATSRDRDRVHYGYTF. The V and J genes are TRBV15 and TRBJ1-2, with 9 bases lining up with TRBD1. After removal of 0 bases from V and 3 bases from J, the junction contained 5 bases not matched to a gene. Germline CDR1 is LNHNV and CDR2 is YYDKDF (reference sequence). The CDR3 is 16 amino acids.

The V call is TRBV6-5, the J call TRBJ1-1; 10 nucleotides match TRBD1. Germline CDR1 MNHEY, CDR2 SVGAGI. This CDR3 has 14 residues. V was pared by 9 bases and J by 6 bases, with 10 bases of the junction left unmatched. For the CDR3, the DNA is TGTGCCAGTCGACTGGGGGACAGGGGTCCTGAAGCTTTCTTT. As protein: CASRLGDRGPEAFF.

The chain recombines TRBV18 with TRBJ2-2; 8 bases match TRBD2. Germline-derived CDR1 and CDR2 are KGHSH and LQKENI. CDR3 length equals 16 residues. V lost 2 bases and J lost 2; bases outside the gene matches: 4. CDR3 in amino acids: CASSPAAGVNTGELFF. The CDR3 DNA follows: TGTGCCAGCTCACCAGCAGCGGGGGTAAACACCGGGGAGCTGTTTTTT.

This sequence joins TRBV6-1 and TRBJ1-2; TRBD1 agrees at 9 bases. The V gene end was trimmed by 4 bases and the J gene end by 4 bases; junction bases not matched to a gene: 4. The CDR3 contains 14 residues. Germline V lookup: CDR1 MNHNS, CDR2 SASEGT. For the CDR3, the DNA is TGTGCCAGCAGTGCGGGACAGGGAAGCTATGGCTACACCTTC. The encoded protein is CASSAGQGSYGYTF.

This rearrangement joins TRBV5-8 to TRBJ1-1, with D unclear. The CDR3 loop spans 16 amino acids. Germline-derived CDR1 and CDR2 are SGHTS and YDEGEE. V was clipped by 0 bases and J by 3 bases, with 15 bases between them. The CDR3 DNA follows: TGTGCCAGCAGCTTGGCGGGTTTGGGTACGGACACTGAAGCTTTCTTT. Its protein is CASSLAGLGTDTEAFF.